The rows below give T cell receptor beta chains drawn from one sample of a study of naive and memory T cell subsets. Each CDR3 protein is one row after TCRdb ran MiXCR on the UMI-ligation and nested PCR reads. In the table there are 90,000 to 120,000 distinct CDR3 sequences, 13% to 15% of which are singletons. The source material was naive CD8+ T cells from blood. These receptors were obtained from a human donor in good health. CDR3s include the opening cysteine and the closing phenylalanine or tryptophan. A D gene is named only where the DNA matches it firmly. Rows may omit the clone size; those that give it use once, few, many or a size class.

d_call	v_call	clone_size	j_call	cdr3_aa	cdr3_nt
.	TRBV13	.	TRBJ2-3	CASSTLGDTQYF	TGTGCCAGCAGCACCCTTGGGGATACGCAGTATTTT
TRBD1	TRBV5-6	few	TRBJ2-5	CASSLKTGRQAQYF	TGTGCCAGCAGCCTGAAGACAGGGCGACAGGCCCAGTACTTC
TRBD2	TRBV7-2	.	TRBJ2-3	CASSLTLAGGADTQYF	TGTGCCAGCAGCTTAACGCTAGCGGGAGGGGCAGATACGCAGTATTTT
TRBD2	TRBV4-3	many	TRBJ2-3	CASSQEILGGSTDTQYF	TGCGCCAGCAGCCAAGAAATTCTCGGGGGGAGCACAGATACGCAGTATTTT
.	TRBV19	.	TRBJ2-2	CASSIARGELFF	TGTGCCAGTAGTATAGCGCGGGGGGAGCTGTTTTTT
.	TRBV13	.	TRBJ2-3	CASSLVARSTDTQYF	TGTGCCAGCAGCTTAGTAGCCCGGAGCACAGATACGCAGTATTTT
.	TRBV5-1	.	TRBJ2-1	CASSLVVNRGYSYNEQFF	TGCGCCAGCAGCTTGGTAGTTAATCGAGGTTACTCCTACAATGAGCAGTTCTTC
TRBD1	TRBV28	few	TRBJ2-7	CASSLLTGVSYEQYF	TGTGCCAGCAGTTTATTGACAGGGGTGTCCTACGAGCAGTACTTC
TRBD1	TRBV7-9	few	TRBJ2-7	CASSHPDRGPYEQYF	TGTGCCAGCAGCCACCCGGACAGGGGCCCCTACGAGCAGTACTTC
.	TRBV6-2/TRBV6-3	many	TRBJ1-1	CASSPLGGLNTEAFF	TGTGCCAGCAGCCCCTTGGGGGGGCTTAACACTGAAGCTTTCTTT
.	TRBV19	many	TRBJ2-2	CASSILASAGELFF	TGTGCCAGTAGTATTCTGGCTAGCGCCGGGGAGCTGTTTTTT
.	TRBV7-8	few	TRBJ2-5	CASSLERVDIGSQETQYF	TGTGCCAGCAGCTTAGAAAGGGTGGACATCGGTAGCCAAGAGACCCAGTACTTC
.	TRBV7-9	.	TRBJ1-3	CASSSTELKGNTIYF	TGTGCCAGCAGCTCGACCGAACTCAAAGGAAACACCATATATTTT
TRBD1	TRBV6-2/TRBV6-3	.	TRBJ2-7	CASSYSLDRDDYEQYF	TGTGCCAGCAGTTACTCCCTGGACAGGGATGACTACGAGCAGTACTTC
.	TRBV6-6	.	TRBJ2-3	CASSWVASRTDTQYF	TGTGCCAGCAGTTGGGTTGCTAGCCGCACAGATACGCAGTATTTT
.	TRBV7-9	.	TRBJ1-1	CASSDQHTEAFF	TGTGCCAGCAGCGATCAGCACACTGAAGCTTTCTTT
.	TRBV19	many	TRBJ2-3	CASKWGGSSTDTQYF	TGTGCCAGTAAGTGGGGCGGATCTAGCACAGATACGCAGTATTTT
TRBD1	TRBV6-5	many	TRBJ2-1	CASSYSYRGHNEQFF	TGTGCCAGCAGTTACTCGTACAGGGGCCACAATGAGCAGTTCTTC
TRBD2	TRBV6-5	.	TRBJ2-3	CASSYSSSGRPYPSTDTQYF	TGTGCCAGCAGTTACTCATCGAGCGGGAGGCCCTACCCTAGCACAGATACGCAGTATTTT
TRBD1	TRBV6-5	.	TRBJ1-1	CASSYSGWTGGEAFF	TGTGCCAGCAGTTACTCTGGTTGGACAGGTGGTGAAGCTTTCTTT
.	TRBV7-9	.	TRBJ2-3	CASKGSSVDTQYF	TGTGCCAGCAAGGGGTCCTCGGTAGATACGCAGTATTTT
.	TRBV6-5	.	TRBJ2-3	CATSGLITDTQYF	TGTGCCACTTCGGGACTTATCACAGATACGCAGTATTTT
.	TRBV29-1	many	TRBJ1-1	CSVQRAGIGMNTEAFF	TGCAGCGTTCAACGGGCAGGGATCGGAATGAACACTGAAGCTTTCTTT
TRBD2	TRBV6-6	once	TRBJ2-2	CASSPHSGRATGELFF	TGTGCCAGCAGTCCCCATAGCGGGAGGGCCACCGGGGAGCTGTTTTTT
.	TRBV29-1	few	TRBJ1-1	CSVVRRYTEAFF	TGCAGCGTGGTAAGGCGGTATACTGAAGCTTTCTTT
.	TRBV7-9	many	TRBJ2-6	CASSSGYAGANVLTF	TGTGCCAGCAGCTCAGGGTACGCTGGGGCCAACGTCCTGACTTTC
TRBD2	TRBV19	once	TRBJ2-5	CASSSILAGEIEETQYF	TGTGCCAGTAGTTCAATACTAGCGGGAGAAATAGAAGAGACCCAGTACTTC
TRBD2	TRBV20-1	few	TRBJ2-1	CSARTAGNEQFF	TGCAGTGCCCGCACAGCGGGAAATGAGCAGTTCTTC
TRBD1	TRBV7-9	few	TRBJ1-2	CASSLTRDSYGYTF	TGTGCCAGCAGCTTAACCAGGGACAGCTATGGCTACACCTTC
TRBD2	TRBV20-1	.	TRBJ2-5	CSAPLAGVGETQYF	TGCAGTGCTCCGCTAGCGGGAGTTGGCGAGACCCAGTACTTC
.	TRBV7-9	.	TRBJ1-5	CASSPSLGGAGNQPQHF	TGTGCCAGCAGCCCCTCCTTAGGGGGGGCAGGCAATCAGCCCCAGCATTTT
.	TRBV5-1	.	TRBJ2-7	CASHHLASDEQYF	TGCGCCAGCCACCACCTAGCTAGTGACGAGCAGTACTTC
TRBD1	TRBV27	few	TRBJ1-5	CASSPSGQGKGQPQHF	TGTGCCAGCAGTCCGAGCGGACAGGGGAAAGGGCAGCCCCAGCATTTT
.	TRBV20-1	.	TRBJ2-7	CSARPQIPGTGVSEQYF	TGCAGTGCTAGGCCCCAAATACCGGGTACGGGGGTTAGCGAGCAGTACTTC
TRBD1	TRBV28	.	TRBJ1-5	CATREGADLLPQHF	TGTGCCACAAGGGAGGGGGCTGATTTATTGCCCCAGCATTTT
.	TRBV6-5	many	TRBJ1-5	CASRLQWNQPQHF	TGTGCCAGCAGGCTGCAGTGGAATCAGCCCCAGCATTTT